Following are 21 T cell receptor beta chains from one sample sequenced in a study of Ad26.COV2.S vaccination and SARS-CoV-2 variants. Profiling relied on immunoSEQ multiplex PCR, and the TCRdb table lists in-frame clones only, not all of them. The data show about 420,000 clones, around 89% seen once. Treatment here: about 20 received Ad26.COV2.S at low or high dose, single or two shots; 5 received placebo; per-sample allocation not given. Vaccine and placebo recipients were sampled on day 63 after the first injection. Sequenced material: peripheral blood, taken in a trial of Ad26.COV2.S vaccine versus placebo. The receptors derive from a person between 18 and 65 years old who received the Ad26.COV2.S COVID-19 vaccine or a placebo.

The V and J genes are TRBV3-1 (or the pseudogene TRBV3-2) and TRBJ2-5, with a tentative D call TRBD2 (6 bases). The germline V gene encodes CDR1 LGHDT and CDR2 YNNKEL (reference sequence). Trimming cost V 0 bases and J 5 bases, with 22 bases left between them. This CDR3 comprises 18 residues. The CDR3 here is CASSQDRGLREKGETQYF. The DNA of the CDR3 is TGTGCCAGCAGCCAAGATCGGGGACTTCGGGAGAAAGGGGAGACCCAGTACTTC.

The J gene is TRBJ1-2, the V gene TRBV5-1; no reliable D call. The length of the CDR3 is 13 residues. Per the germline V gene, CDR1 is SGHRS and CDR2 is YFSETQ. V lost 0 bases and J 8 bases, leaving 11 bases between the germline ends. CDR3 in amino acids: CASSLGPHYGYTF. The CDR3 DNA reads TGCGCCAGCAGCTTGGGTCCCCATTACGGCTACACCTTC.

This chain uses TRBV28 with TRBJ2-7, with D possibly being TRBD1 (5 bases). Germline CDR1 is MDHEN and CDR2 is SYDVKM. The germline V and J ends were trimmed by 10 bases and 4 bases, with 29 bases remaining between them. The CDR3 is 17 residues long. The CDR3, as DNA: TGTGCCACCTCCAGTAGGGGTCAGGCCTTTTATATTTACGAGCAGTACTTC. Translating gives CATSSRGQAFYIYEQYF.

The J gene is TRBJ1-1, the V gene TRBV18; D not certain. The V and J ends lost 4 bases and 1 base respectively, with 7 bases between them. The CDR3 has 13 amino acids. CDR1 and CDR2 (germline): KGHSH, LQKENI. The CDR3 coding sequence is TGTGCCAGCTCACAGGCCAAGAACACTGAAGCTTTCTTT. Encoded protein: CASSQAKNTEAFF.

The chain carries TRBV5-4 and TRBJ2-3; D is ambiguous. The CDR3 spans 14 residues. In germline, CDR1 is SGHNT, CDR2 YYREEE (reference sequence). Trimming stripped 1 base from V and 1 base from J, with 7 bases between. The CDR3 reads CASSLQRGTDTQYF. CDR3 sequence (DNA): TGTGCCAGCAGCTTGCAACGGGGCACAGATACGCAGTATTTT.

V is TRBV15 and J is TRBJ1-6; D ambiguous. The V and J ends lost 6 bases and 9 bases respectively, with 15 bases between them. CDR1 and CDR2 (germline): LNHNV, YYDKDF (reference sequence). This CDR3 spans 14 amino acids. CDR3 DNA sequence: TGTGCCACCAGAAACTCAGGAATAAGTTCACCCCTCCACTTT. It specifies CATRNSGISSPLHF.

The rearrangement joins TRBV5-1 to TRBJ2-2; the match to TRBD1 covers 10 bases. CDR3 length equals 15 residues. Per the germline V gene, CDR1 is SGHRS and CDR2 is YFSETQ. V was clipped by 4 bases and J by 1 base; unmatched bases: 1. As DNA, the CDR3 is TGCGCCAGCAGCAGGACAGGGGGGAACACCGGGGAGCTGTTTTTT. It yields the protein CASSRTGGNTGELFF.

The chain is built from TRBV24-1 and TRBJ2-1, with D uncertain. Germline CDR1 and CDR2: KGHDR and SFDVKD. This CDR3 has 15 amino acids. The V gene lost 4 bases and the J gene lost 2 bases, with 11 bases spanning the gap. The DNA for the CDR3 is TGTGCCACCAGTGACTCACTACCCACCTACAATGAGCAGTTCTTC. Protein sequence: CATSDSLPTYNEQFF.

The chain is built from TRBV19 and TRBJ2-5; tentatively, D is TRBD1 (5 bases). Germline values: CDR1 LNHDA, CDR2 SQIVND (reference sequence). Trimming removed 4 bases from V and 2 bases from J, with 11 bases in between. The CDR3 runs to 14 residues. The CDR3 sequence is CASSKGLLQETQYF. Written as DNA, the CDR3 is TGTGCCAGTAGTAAGGGGCTGCTACAAGAGACCCAGTACTTC.

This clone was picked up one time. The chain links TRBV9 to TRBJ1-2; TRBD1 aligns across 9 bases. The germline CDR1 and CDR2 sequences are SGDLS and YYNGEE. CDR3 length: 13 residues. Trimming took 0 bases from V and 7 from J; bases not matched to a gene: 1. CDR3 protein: CASSVGDRVGYTF. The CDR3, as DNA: TGTGCCAGCAGCGTAGGGGACAGGGTTGGCTACACCTTC.

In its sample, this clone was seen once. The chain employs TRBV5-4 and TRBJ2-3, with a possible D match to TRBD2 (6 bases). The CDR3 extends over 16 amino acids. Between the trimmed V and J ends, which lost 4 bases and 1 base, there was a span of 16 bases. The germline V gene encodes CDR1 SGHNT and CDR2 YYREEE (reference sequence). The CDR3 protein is CASSTGLYRGTDTQYF. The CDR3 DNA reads TGTGCCAGCAGCACGGGACTCTATCGGGGCACAGATACGCAGTATTTT.

CDR3 amino acids: CASSPGRKDGELFF. In nucleotides, the CDR3 is TGTGCCAGCAGTCCAGGGAGGAAGGACGGGGAGCTGTTTTTT. The chain has TRBV6-5 and TRBJ2-2, with a weak D call TRBD2 (6 bases). CDR1 and CDR2 (germline): MNHEY, SVGAGI. The CDR3 spans 14 residues. Trimming removed 5 bases at V and 7 bases at J, with 14 bases between.

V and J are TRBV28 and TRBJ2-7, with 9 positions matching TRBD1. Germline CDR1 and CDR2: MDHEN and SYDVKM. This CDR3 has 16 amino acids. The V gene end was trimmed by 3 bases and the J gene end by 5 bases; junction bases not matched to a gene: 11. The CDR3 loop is CASSLVLGTGTNEQYF. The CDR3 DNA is TGTGCCAGCAGTTTGGTCCTCGGGACAGGGACCAACGAGCAGTACTTC.

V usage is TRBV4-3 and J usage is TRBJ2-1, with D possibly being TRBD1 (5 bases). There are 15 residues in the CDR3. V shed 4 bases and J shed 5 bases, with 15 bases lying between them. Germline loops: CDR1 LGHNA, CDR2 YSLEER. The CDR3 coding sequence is TGCGCCAGCAGCCTGAGAAGGGGTATCAACAATGAGCAGTTCTTC. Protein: CASSLRRGINNEQFF.

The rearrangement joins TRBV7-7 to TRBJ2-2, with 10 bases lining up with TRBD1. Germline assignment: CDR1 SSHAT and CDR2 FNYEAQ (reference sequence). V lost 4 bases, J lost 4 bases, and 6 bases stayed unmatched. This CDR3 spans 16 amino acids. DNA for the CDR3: TGTGCCAGCAGCTCCGGGACAGGGGAGGCCACCGGGGAGCTGTTTTTT. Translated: CASSSGTGEATGELFF.

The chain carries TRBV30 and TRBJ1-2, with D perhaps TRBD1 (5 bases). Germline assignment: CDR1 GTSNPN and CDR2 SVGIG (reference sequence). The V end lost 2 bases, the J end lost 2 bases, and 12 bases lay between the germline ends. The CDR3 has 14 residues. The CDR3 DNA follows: TGTGCCTGGAGTTATGGGGCCCTGAACTATGGCTACACCTTC. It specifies CAWSYGALNYGYTF. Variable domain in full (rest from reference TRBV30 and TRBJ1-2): SQTIHQWPATLVQPVGSPLSLECTVEGTSNPNLYWYRQAAGRGLQLLFYSVGIGQISSEVPQNLSASRPQDRQFILSSKKLLLSDSGFYLCAWSYGALNYGYTFGSGTRLTVV.

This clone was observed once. CDR3 amino acids: CASSAEVQETQYF. As DNA, the CDR3 is TGTGCCAGTAGTGCGGAGGTCCAAGAGACCCAGTACTTC. The chain couples TRBV19 to TRBJ2-5, with a tentative D call TRBD2 (5 bases). V gave up 5 bases and J gave up 1 base, with 8 bases separating them. This CDR3 has 13 residues. Germline lookup yields CDR1 LNHDA and CDR2 SQIVND (reference sequence). The whole variable domain, filled in from reference TRBV19 and TRBJ2-5, reads DGGITQSPKYLFRKEGQNVTLSCEQNLNHDAMYWYRQDPGQGLRLIYYSQIVNDFQKGDIAEGYSVSREKKESFPLTVTSAQKNPTAFYLCASSAEVQETQYFGPGTRLLVL.

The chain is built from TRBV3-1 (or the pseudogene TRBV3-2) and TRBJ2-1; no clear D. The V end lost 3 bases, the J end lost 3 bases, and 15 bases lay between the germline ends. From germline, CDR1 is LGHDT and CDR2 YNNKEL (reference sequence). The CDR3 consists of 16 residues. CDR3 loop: CASSHFTGLYYNEQFF. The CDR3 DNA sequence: TGTGCCAGCAGCCATTTCACGGGTCTCTACTACAATGAGCAGTTCTTC.

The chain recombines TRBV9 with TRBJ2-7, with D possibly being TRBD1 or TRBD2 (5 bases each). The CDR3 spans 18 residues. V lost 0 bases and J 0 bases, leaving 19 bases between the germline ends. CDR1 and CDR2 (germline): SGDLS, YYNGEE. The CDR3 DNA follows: TGTGCCAGCAGCGTAGCCCCGACAGCCGTTGGGAGCTCCTACGAGCAGTACTTC. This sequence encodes CASSVAPTAVGSSYEQYF.

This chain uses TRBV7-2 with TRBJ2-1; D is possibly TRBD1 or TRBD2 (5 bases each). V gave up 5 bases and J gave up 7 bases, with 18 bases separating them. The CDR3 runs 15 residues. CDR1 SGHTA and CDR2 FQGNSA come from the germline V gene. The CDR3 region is CASSPTGPRSNEQFF. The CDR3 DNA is TGTGCCAGCAGCCCAACGGGACCCCGATCGAATGAGCAGTTCTTC.

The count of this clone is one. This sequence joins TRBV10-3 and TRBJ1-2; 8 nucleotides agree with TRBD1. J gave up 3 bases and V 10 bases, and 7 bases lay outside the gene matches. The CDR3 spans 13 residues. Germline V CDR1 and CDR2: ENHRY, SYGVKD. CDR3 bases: TGTGCCAACCAACAGGGGGAGGACTATGGCTACACCTTC. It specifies CANQQGEDYGYTF.